The 5 T cell receptor beta chains reported below all come from one sample, sequenced in a study of blood T cell repertoires in COVID-19. Clones were sequenced by immunoSEQ multiplex PCR, and TCRdb holds only the in-frame ones, with some missing. The repertoire includes 130,000 to 150,000 clones, 80% to 90% of them detected once, and 8.5% to 9.5% sits in the top ten. The sequencing input was peripheral blood. These receptors were obtained from a woman in her forties or fifties with active or convalescent COVID-19.

The chain uses TRBV7-3 and TRBJ1-5, with unresolved D. This CDR3 is 15 amino acids long. Germline CDR1 reads SGHTA; CDR2 reads FQGTGA. V lost 5 bases and J 1 base, leaving 12 bases between the germline ends. CDR3 amino acids: CASSPDGGSNQPQHF. CDR3 sequence (DNA): TGTGCCAGCAGCCCGGACGGAGGGAGCAATCAGCCCCAGCATTTT.

This chain uses TRBV28 with TRBJ1-1, with 9 bases matching TRBD1. The CDR3 sequence is 14 residues long. J lost 11 bases, V lost 8 bases, and 15 bases had no gene match. The germline V gene has CDR1 MDHEN and CDR2 SYDVKM. The CDR3 coding sequence is TGTGCCAGCGCGGGGACAGGGAGTTTTACAAGGGCTTTCTTT. Its translation is CASAGTGSFTRAFF.

The chain recombines TRBV7-9 with TRBJ2-1; 11 nucleotides agree with TRBD1. Germline V CDR1 and CDR2: SEHNR, FQNEAQ (reference sequence). J was trimmed by 2 bases and V by 10 bases; bases with no gene match: 4. The CDR3 consists of 14 residues. DNA for the CDR3: TGTGCCACCATGGGACAGGGGGCCTACAATGAGCAGTTCTTC. Amino acids: CATMGQGAYNEQFF.

This clone was observed a single time. This chain links TRBV27 with TRBJ1-6; D may be TRBD1 (5 bases). Germline V gene lookup returns CDR1 MNHEY and CDR2 SMNVEV (reference sequence). Deletions cut 3 bases from V and 7 bases from J, with 10 bases between. The CDR3 extends over 14 amino acids. The CDR3 nucleotides read TGTGCCAGCAGTTTTGACAGTTTAAATTCACCCCTCCACTTT. It translates to CASSFDSLNSPLHF.

The CDR3 region is CSASLPGQTSTF. The CDR3 DNA is TGCAGTGCTAGTCTTCCGGGACAGACGAGTACCTTC. The rearrangement joins TRBV20-1 to TRBJ1-2, with 7 nucleotides matching TRBD1. Trimming at V came to 3 bases and at J to 14 bases, leaving 12 bases not matched to a gene. This CDR3 is 12 amino acids long. The germline CDR1 and CDR2 sequences are DFQATT and SNEGSKA (reference sequence).